This T cell receptor (beta chain) was obtained from a study of beta chain features in type 1 diabetes. V was cut by 8 bases and J by 8 bases, with 10 bases left in between. Germline-derived CDR1 and CDR2 are LNHNV and YYDKDF (reference sequence). The CDR3 has 11 amino acids. Reverse transcribing all isolated RNA meant expressed TCRB transcripts were sequenced. Repertoires were generated with immunoSEQ multiplex PCR, while TCRdb's copy carries only in-frame clones and drops some. Of 900,000 or so clones in the sample, roughly 15% were seen once. Material: naive CD4+ T cells from blood. This sequence was found in a woman between 18 and 29 years old in good health. The chain combines TRBV15 with TRBJ2-1; the D is unclear. The CDR3 spells CATRVSDEQFF. CDR3 DNA: TGTGCCACCCGTGTCTCGGATGAGCAGTTCTTC. The variable domain in full, with the rest retrieved from reference TRBV15 and TRBJ2-1, is DAMVIQNPRYQVTQFGKPVTLSCSQTLNHNVMYWYQQKSSQAPKLLFHYYDKDFNNEADTPDNFQSRRPNTSFCFLDIRSPGLGDTAMYLCATRVSDEQFFGPGTRLTVL.